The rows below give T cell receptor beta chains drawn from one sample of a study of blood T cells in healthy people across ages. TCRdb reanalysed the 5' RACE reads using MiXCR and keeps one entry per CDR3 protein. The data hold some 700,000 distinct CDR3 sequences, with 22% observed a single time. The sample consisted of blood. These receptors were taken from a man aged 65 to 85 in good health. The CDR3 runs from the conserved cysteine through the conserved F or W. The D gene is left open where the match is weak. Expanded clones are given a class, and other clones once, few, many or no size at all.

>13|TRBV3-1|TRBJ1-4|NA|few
CASSRSLNEKLFF
TGTGCCAGCAGCCGGAGTCTTAATGAAAAACTGTTTTTT
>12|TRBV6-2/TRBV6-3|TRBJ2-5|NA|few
CASSTRTFQKYF
TGTGCCAGCAGCACCCGGACTTTCCAAAAGTACTTC
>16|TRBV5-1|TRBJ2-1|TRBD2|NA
CASSLGGGVGYNEQFF
TGCGCCAGCAGCTTGGGCGGGGGGGTAGGCTACAATGAGCAGTTCTTC
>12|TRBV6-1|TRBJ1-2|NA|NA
CASSSWSYGYTF
TGTGCCAGCAGTAGTTGGAGCTATGGCTACACCTTC
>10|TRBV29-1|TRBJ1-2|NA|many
CSVEQGGYTF
TGCAGCGTTGAACAGGGCGGCTACACCTTC
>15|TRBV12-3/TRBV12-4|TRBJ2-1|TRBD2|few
CASSVAGKQNNEQFF
TGTGCCAGCAGTGTAGCGGGGAAACAGAACAATGAGCAGTTCTTC
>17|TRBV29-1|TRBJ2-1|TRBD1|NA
CSVVGQGAQNPYNEQFF
TGCAGCGTTGTTGGACAGGGGGCGCAGAACCCCTACAATGAGCAGTTCTTC
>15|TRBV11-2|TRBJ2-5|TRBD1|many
CASSLGTGNGETQYF
TGTGCCAGCAGCTTAGGGACAGGCAATGGGGAGACCCAGTACTTC
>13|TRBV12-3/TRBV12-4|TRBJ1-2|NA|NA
CASSHRQGYGYAF
TGTGCCAGCAGTCACAGGCAGGGCTATGGCTACGCCTTC
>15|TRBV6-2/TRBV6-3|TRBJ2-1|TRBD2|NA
CASRQLAGGGNEQFF
TGTGCCAGCAGGCAACTAGCGGGGGGAGGCAATGAGCAGTTCTTC
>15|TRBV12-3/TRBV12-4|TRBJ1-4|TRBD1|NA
CASSLDRTGREKLFF
TGTGCCAGCAGTTTAGACCGGACAGGGAGGGAAAAACTGTTTTTT
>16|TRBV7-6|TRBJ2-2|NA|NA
CASSRGPTGNTGELFF
TGTGCCAGCAGCCGTGGCCCTACCGGGAACACCGGGGAGCTGTTTTTT
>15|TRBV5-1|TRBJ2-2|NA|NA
CASEDIGGYTGELFF
TGCGCCAGCGAGGACATTGGGGGATACACCGGGGAGCTGTTTTTT
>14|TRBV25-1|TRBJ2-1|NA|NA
CASSDRGRGNEQFF
TGTGCCAGCAGTGACAGGGGGAGGGGGAATGAGCAGTTCTTC
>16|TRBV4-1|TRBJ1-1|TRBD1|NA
CASSQDKTGVLTEAFF
TGCGCCAGCAGCCAAGATAAGACAGGGGTCTTAACTGAAGCTTTCTTT
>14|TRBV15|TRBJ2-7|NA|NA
CATSRGTYSYEQYF
TGTGCCACCAGCAGAGGGACATACTCCTACGAGCAGTACTTC
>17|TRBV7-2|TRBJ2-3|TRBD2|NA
CASSSRGLAGFTDTQYF
TGTGCCAGCAGCTCGAGAGGACTAGCGGGTTTCACAGATACGCAGTATTTT
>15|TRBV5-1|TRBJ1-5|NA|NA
CASSLESGVGEPQHF
TGCGCCAGCAGCTTGGAGTCAGGGGTAGGTGAGCCCCAGCATTTT
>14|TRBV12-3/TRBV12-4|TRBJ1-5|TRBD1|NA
CASRGQGANQPQHF
TGTGCCAGCAGAGGACAGGGGGCGAATCAGCCCCAGCATTTT
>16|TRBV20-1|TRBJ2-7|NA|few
CSARGDPGTPTYEQYF
TGCAGTGCTAGAGGGGACCCCGGGACACCCACCTACGAGCAGTACTTC
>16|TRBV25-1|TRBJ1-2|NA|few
CASSPPFSGRFHGYTF
TGTGCCAGCAGTCCGCCATTCTCGGGAAGGTTTCATGGCTACACCTTC
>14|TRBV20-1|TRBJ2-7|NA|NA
CSTIRDWASKEQYF
TGCAGTACTATCCGGGACTGGGCATCGAAAGAGCAGTACTTC
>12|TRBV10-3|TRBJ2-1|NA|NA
CAISGREKEQFF
TGTGCCATCAGTGGGCGTGAGAAGGAGCAGTTCTTC
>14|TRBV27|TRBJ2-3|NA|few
CASSFPGAEDTQYF
TGTGCCAGCAGTTTCCCCGGGGCTGAAGATACGCAGTATTTT
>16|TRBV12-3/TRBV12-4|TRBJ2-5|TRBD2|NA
CASSLGLAAHQETQYF
TGTGCCAGCAGCCTTGGACTAGCGGCACATCAAGAGACCCAGTACTTC
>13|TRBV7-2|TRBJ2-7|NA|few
CASSLDYGTEQYF
TGTGCCAGCAGCTTAGATTACGGTACCGAGCAGTACTTC
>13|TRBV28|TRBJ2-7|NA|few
CASSYLLGYEQYF
TGTGCCAGCAGTTACCTCTTAGGCTACGAGCAGTACTTC
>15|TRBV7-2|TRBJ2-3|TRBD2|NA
CASSWGLQNTDTQYF
TGTGCCAGCAGCTGGGGACTACAAAACACAGATACGCAGTATTTT
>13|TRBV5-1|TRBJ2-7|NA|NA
CASSLSSSHEQYF
TGCGCCAGCAGCTTGAGTTCTAGTCACGAGCAGTACTTC
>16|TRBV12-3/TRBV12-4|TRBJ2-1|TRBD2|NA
CASRLMRTSGSNEQFF
TGTGCCAGCCGTCTAATGAGAACTAGCGGGAGCAATGAGCAGTTCTTC
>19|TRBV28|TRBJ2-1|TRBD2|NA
CASSLMRTSGGSRYNEQFF
TGTGCCAGCAGTCTGATGCGGACTAGCGGGGGGTCACGATACAATGAGCAGTTCTTC
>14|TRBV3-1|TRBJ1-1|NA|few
CASTSKYGNTEAFF
TGTGCCAGCACCTCCAAGTACGGGAACACTGAAGCTTTCTTT
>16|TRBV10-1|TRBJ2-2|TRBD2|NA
CASSEGGGLYTGELFF
TGCGCCAGCAGTGAGGGCGGGGGGCTCTACACCGGGGAGCTGTTTTTT
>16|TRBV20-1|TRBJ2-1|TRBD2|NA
CSARGSGIFSGDEQFF
TGCAGTGCTAGAGGTAGCGGGATCTTCAGTGGCGATGAGCAGTTCTTC
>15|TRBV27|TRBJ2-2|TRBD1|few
CASSSDRANTGELFF
TGTGCCAGCAGTTCAGACAGGGCGAACACCGGGGAGCTGTTTTTT
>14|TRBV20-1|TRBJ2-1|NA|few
CSARDPRVYNEQFF
TGCAGTGCTAGAGATCCGCGGGTGTACAATGAGCAGTTCTTC
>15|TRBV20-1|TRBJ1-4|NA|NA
CSAQRGATTNEKLFF
TGCAGTGCTCAGCGGGGAGCCACAACTAATGAAAAACTGTTTTTT
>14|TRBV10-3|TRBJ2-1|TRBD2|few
CAISGTSDYNEQFF
TGTGCCATCAGCGGGACTAGCGACTACAATGAGCAGTTCTTC
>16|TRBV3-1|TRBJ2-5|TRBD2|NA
CASSRSPGGRLETQYF
TGTGCCAGCAGCCGATCCCCGGGGGGGAGATTGGAGACCCAGTACTTC
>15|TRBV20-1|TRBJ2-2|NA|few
CSASKGRTRTGELFF
TGCAGTGCTAGTAAAGGCCGTACCAGAACCGGGGAGCTGTTTTTT
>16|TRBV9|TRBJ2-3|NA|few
CASSAAPYTDTDTQYF
TGTGCCAGCAGCGCGGCCCCTTACACGGACACAGATACGCAGTATTTT
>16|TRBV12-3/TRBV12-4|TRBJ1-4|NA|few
CATGKGVSSTNEKLFF
TGTGCCACCGGGAAGGGTGTTTCGTCAACTAATGAAAAACTGTTTTTT
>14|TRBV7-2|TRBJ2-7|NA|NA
CASSSQGKSYEQYF
TGTGCCAGCAGCTCCCAGGGGAAAAGCTACGAGCAGTACTTC
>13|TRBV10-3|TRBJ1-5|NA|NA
CAISEPGGQPQHF
TGTGCCATCAGTGAGCCGGGGGGTCAGCCCCAGCATTTT
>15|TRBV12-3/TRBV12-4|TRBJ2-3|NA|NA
CASSFRRGLTDTQYF
TGTGCCAGCAGTTTCCGCCGCGGGCTCACAGATACGCAGTATTTT
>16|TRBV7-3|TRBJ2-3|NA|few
CASSLSSGISTDTQYF
TGTGCCAGCAGCTTAAGCAGCGGAATTAGCACAGATACGCAGTATTTT
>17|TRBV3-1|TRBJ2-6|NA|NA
CASSQDLGGMRANVLTF
TGTGCCAGCAGCCAAGATTTGGGCGGTATGAGGGCCAACGTCCTGACTTTC
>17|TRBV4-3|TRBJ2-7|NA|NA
CASSQALPTVISYEQYF
TGCGCCAGCAGCCAAGCCCTACCGACCGTGATCTCCTACGAGCAGTACTTC
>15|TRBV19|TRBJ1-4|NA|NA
CASSRREGGGEKLFF
TGTGCCAGTAGTCGGAGAGAGGGGGGTGGTGAAAAACTGTTTTTT
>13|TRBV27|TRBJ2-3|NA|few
CASRGLGTDTQYF
TGTGCCAGCAGGGGGCTTGGCACAGATACGCAGTATTTT
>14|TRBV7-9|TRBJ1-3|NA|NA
CASKIVISGNTIYF
TGTGCCAGCAAAATTGTGATCTCTGGAAACACCATATATTTT
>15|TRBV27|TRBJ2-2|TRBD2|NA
CASSSGLSVTGELFF
TGTGCCAGCAGTTCGGGACTATCGGTCACCGGGGAGCTGTTTTTT
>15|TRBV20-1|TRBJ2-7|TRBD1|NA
CSARVADRGVHEQYF
TGCAGTGCTAGAGTGGCGGACAGGGGTGTCCACGAGCAGTACTTC
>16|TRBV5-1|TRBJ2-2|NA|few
CASSPGPKTNTGELFF
TGCGCCAGCAGTCCGGGCCCCAAGACGAACACCGGGGAGCTGTTTTTT
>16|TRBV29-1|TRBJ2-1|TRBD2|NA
CSVGLAGAPTYNEQFF
TGCAGCGTTGGTCTAGCGGGGGCCCCTACCTACAATGAGCAGTTCTTC
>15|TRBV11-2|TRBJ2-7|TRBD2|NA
CASSLASGDLYEQYF
TGTGCCAGCAGCTTAGCTAGCGGGGACCTCTACGAGCAGTACTTC
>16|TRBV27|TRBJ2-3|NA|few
CASSLDGGTSTDTQYF
TGTGCCAGCAGTTTAGACGGCGGGACTAGCACAGATACGCAGTATTTT
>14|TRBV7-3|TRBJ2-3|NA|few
CASSLRGVEDTQYF
TGTGCCAGCAGCTTAAGAGGGGTAGAAGATACGCAGTATTTT
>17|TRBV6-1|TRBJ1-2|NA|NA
CASTGGGADSEVDGYTF
TGTGCCAGCACGGGGGGGGGCGCTGATTCCGAGGTAGATGGCTACACCTTC